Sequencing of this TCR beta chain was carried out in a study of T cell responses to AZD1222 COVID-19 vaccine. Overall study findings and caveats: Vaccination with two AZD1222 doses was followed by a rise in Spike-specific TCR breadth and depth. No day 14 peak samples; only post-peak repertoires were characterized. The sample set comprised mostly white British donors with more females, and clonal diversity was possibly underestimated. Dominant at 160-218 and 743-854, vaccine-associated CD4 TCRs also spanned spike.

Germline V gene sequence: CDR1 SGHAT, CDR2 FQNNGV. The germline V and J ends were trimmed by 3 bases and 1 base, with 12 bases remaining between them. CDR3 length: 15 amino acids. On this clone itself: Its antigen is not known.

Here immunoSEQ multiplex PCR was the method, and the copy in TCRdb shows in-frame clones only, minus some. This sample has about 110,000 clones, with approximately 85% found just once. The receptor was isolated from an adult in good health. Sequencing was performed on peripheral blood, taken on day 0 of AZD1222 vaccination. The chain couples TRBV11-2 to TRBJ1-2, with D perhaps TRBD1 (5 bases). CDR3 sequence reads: CASSFGRDHNYGYTF. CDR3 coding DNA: TGTGCCAGCAGCTTCGGCAGGGACCATAACTATGGCTACACCTTC.